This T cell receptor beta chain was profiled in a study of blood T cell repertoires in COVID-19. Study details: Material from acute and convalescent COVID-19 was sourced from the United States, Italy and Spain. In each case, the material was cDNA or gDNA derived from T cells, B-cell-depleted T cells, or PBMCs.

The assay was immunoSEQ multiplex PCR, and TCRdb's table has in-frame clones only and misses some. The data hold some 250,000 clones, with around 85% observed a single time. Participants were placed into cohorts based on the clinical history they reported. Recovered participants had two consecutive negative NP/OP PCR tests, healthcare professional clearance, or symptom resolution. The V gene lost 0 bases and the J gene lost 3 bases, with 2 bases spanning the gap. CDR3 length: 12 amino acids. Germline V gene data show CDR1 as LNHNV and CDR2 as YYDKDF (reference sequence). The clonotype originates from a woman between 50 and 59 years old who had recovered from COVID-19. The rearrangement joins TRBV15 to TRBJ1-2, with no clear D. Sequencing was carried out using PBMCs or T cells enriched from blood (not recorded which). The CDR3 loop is CATSRDDYGYTF. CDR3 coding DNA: TGTGCCACCAGCAGAGACGACTATGGCTACACCTTC.